This is a list of T cell receptor beta chains from one sample in a study of graft-versus-host responses after intestinal transplantation. The method was immunoSEQ multiplex PCR; TCRdb's version includes in-frame clones alone and lacks a portion of them. The profile shows roughly 97,000 clones, around 90% of them singletons. This material consisted of PBMCs, taken approximately 420 days after intestinal transplant. These receptors came from a human patient who received an intestinal transplant, so some T cells may come from the graft donor. CDR3s include the opening cysteine and the closing phenylalanine or tryptophan. The order of the fields is CDR3 protein, CDR3 DNA, V gene, clone size, D gene, J gene. A D gene is named only where the DNA matches it firmly. Only part of the rows carry a size: once, few, many, or a class if the clone is expanded.

CASRRGPTEAFF TGTGCCAGCCGTCGGGGGCCCACTGAAGCTTTCTTT TRBV2 few - TRBJ1-1
CASSLDPDNEQFF TGCGCCAGCAGCTTGGACCCTGACAATGAGCAGTTCTTC TRBV5-1 - - TRBJ2-1
CASSQERGNYGYTF TGCGCCAGCAGCCAAGAAAGGGGGAACTATGGCTACACCTTC TRBV4-1 - - TRBJ1-2
CASSLAGGIQETQYF TGCGCCAGCAGCTTGGCCGGGGGGATCCAAGAGACCCAGTACTTC TRBV5-1 - TRBD2 TRBJ2-5
CASSATGTGANVLTF TGTGCCAGCAGTGCCACAGGGACTGGGGCCAACGTCCTGACTTTC TRBV6-1 - - TRBJ2-6
CASSLDGAKGNQPQHF TGTGCCAGCAGCTTGGATGGGGCTAAGGGCAATCAGCCCCAGCATTTT TRBV5-6 - - TRBJ1-5
CSAAGGNIQYF TGCAGTGCCGCTGGCGGGAACATTCAGTACTTC TRBV20-1 - - TRBJ2-4
CASSSQGAPYEQYF TGCGCCAGCAGCTCGCAGGGAGCCCCCTACGAGCAGTACTTC TRBV5-1 - - TRBJ2-7
CASSLALNWGAVGELFF TGTGCCAGCAGCTTGGCCCTGAACTGGGGCGCGGTCGGGGAGCTGTTTTTT TRBV5-8 - - TRBJ2-2
CASSQVFQVVPYNEQFF TGCGCCAGCAGCCAAGTGTTCCAGGTGGTACCCTACAATGAGCAGTTCTTC TRBV4-1 - - TRBJ2-1
CASRTGVGDEQFF TGTGCCAGCAGAACGGGGGTAGGGGATGAGCAGTTCTTC TRBV2 - - TRBJ2-1
CASSVVGPVGTGELFF TGTGCCAGCAGCGTAGTAGGTCCGGTGGGCACCGGGGAGCTGTTTTTT TRBV9 - - TRBJ2-2
CASTQGAGNTEAFF TGTGCCAGCACCCAGGGGGCGGGGAACACTGAAGCTTTCTTT TRBV6-5 - TRBD1 TRBJ1-1
CASSWADNSPLHF TGTGCCAGTAGTTGGGCTGATAATTCACCCCTCCACTTT TRBV19 - - TRBJ1-6
CASSLTSGYYEQYF TGCGCCAGCAGCCTCACTAGCGGGTACTACGAGCAGTACTTC TRBV4-1 - TRBD2 TRBJ2-7
CASSHDLDSPLHF TGCGCCAGCAGCCACGACCTAGATTCACCCCTCCACTTT TRBV4-1 - - TRBJ1-6
CASSSAPGPQETQYF TGTGCCAGCAGCTCGGCCCCGGGACCCCAAGAGACCCAGTACTTC TRBV5-5 - - TRBJ2-5
CASSTGTSGGRARETQYF TGTGCCAGCAGCACTGGGACTAGCGGGGGCAGGGCCCGTGAGACCCAGTACTTC TRBV11-1 once TRBD2 TRBJ2-5
CSVEVDGSYEQYF TGCAGCGTTGAAGTGGACGGTTCCTACGAGCAGTACTTC TRBV29-1 - - TRBJ2-7
CASSPTGVGAYEQYF TGTGCCAGCAGCCCCACAGGGGTGGGGGCCTACGAGCAGTACTTC TRBV7-9 - TRBD1 TRBJ2-7
CAISDKGGAFF TGTGCCATCAGTGATAAGGGTGGAGCTTTCTTT TRBV10-3 - - TRBJ1-1
CASGLVGAGTQYF TGTGCTAGTGGTTTGGTAGGAGCGGGGACGCAGTATTTT TRBV12-5 - TRBD2 TRBJ2-3
CASSPGGGQNTIYF TGTGCCAGCTCCCCCGGAGGGGGCCAAAACACCATATATTTT TRBV18 - TRBD1 TRBJ1-3
CASSLLGYEQYF TGTGCCAGCAGCTTATTAGGCTACGAGCAGTACTTC TRBV7-8 - - TRBJ2-7
CASSTQGAGGYTF TGTGCCAGCAGTACACAGGGGGCGGGTGGCTACACCTTC TRBV28 - TRBD1 TRBJ1-2
CASSGGLNEQFF TGTGCCAGCAGCGGGGGTCTGAATGAGCAGTTCTTC TRBV9 - - TRBJ2-1
CSAAGGNPYGYTF TGCAGCGCCGCGGGGGGGAATCCCTATGGCTACACCTTC TRBV29-1 - - TRBJ1-2
CASSRDRDLNEKLFF TGCGCCAGCAGCAGAGACCGCGATCTTAATGAAAAACTGTTTTTT TRBV5-1 - - TRBJ1-4
CASSPTSGYETQYF TGTGCTAGCAGCCCCACCTCGGGGTACGAGACCCAGTACTTC TRBV7-7 - - TRBJ2-5
CASRQGADPNYGYTF TGTGCCAGCAGGCAGGGGGCCGACCCTAACTATGGCTACACCTTC TRBV6-1 - TRBD1 TRBJ1-2
CASSLFAGTQYF TGTGCCAGCAGCTTGTTCGCGGGGACCCAGTACTTC TRBV5-6 - - TRBJ2-5
CASSESLAGGQDTQYF TGTGCCAGCAGTGAAAGTCTGGCGGGGGGGCAAGATACGCAGTATTTT TRBV6-1 - TRBD2 TRBJ2-3
CAREGRNQETQYF TGTGCCAGGGAAGGACGGAACCAAGAGACCCAGTACTTC TRBV2 - - TRBJ2-5
CASSLLATDTQYF TGCGCCAGCAGCTTGCTAGCGACAGATACGCAGTATTTT TRBV5-1 - - TRBJ2-3
CASSQGLASDTQYF TGTGCCAGCAGCCAAGGACTAGCATCCGATACGCAGTATTTT TRBV6-6 - TRBD2 TRBJ2-3
CAIAVGHQPDTQYF TGTGCCATCGCCGTGGGGCACCAGCCAGATACGCAGTATTTT TRBV10-3 - - TRBJ2-3
CARSLAGAGRKGGYTF TGTGCCAGAAGCTTGGCCGGGGCAGGGCGCAAAGGGGGCTACACCTTC TRBV5-3 - - TRBJ1-2
CASGPRGGSYEQYF TGTGCCAGCGGGCCCCGCGGAGGATCTTACGAGCAGTACTTC TRBV5-6 once - TRBJ2-7
CASSSIGGQGPGELFF TGTGCCAGCAGCTCGATAGGGGGACAGGGCCCCGGGGAGCTGTTTTTT TRBV7-3 once TRBD1 TRBJ2-2
CSARQGNTIYF TGCAGTGCTAGACAGGGAAACACCATATATTTT TRBV20-1 - - TRBJ1-3
CASTLIRGYGYTF TGTGCCAGTACTCTCATAAGGGGATATGGCTACACCTTC TRBV19 once - TRBJ1-2
CASSATGGGYNSPLHF TGTGCCAGCAGCGCTACAGGGGGAGGATATAATTCACCCCTCCACTTT TRBV9 few TRBD1 TRBJ1-6
CATGTPNQPQHF TGTGCCACCGGGACTCCAAATCAGCCCCAGCATTTT TRBV6-5 - - TRBJ1-5
CASSLGVGGTEAFF TGTGCCAGCAGCTTGGGAGTTGGGGGCACTGAAGCTTTCTTT TRBV5-6 - - TRBJ1-1
CASSKPRLNTGELFF TGTGCCAGCAGTAAGCCTCGGTTGAACACCGGGGAGCTGTTTTTT TRBV5-6 - - TRBJ2-2
CASSSVGRGGYQPQHF TGTGCCAGCAGCTCAGTAGGTCGGGGGGGCTATCAGCCCCAGCATTTT TRBV7-9 - - TRBJ1-5
CASSEDSNYGYTF TGCGCCAGCAGTGAGGATTCTAACTATGGCTACACCTTC TRBV10-1 - - TRBJ1-2
CASSGGQGIDTQYF TGTGCCAGCAGTGGGGGACAGGGGATAGATACGCAGTATTTT TRBV6-1 - TRBD1 TRBJ2-3
CASGLGGNTEAFF TGTGCTAGTGGTTTGGGGGGTAACACTGAAGCTTTCTTT TRBV12-5 - - TRBJ1-1
CASSRTGDSPLHF TGTGCCAGCTCTAGGACAGGGGACTCACCCCTCCACTTT TRBV18 - TRBD1 TRBJ1-6
CASSLGSDTEAFF TGTGCCAGCAGCCTTGGTTCCGACACTGAAGCTTTCTTT TRBV5-6 - - TRBJ1-1
CASSEEGNYGYTF TGTGCCAGCAGTGAGGAGGGCAACTATGGCTACACCTTC TRBV6-5 - - TRBJ1-2
CASSRAGQGSGYTF TGTGCCAGCAGTCGTGCGGGACAGGGGTCTGGCTACACCTTC TRBV25-1 - TRBD1 TRBJ1-2
CASSRGGDQPQHF TGTGCCAGCTCCCGGGGAGGGGACCAGCCCCAGCATTTT TRBV18 - - TRBJ1-5